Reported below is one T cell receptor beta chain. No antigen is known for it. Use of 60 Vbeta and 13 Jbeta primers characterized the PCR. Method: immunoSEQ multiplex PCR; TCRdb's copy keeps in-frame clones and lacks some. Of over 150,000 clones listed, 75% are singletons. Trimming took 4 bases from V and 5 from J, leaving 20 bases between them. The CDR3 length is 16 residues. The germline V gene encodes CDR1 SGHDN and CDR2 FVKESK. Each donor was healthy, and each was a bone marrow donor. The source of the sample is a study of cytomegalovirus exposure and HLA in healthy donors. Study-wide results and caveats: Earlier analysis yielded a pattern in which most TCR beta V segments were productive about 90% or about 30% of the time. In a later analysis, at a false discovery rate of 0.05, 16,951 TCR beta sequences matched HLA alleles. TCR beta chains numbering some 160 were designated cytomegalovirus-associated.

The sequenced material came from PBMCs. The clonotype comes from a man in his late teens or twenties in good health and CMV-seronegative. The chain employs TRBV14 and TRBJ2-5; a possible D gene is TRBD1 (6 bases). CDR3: CASSPPEPHRVETQYF. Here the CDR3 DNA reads TGTGCCAGCAGCCCCCCGGAGCCCCACAGGGTCGAGACCCAGTACTTC.